This paragraph covers one T cell receptor beta chain sequence. Its target is not known. As it was prepared, the TCRbeta library received unique molecular identifiers. Via MiXCR, TCRdb re-called the PCR reads, giving one row per CDR3 protein. The sample includes fewer than 250,000 distinct CDR3 sequences, more than 15% of them seen just once. The data were taken from a study of T-cell reconstitution after alpha-beta-depleted transplantation in children. Study-level findings and limits: There were some patients whose high TCRbeta diversity at day 60 came from surviving recipient T cells and thymic progenitors. It was newly produced T cells that mostly accounted for T-cell counts and diversity one year after transplant. The origin of alpha-beta T cells about two months after transplant was reportedly several hundred expanded graft clones.

The receptor was derived from a male patient under 10 years old who had a stem cell transplant for acute lymphoblastic leukemia, so the T cells may come from the graft donor. The specimen comprised PBMCs, mostly from graft donor cells, sampled 360 days after TCRalphabeta/CD19-depleted stem cell transplant.

DNA of the CDR3: TGTGCCAGCAGCATCGACCCTTACAGGGAGCAGTTCTTC. This gives the protein CASSIDPYREQFF. This chain links TRBV21-1 with TRBJ2-1. TRBV21-1 is marked as a pseudogene. The length of the CDR3 is 13 residues.